The rows below give T cell receptor beta chains drawn from one sample of a study of T-cell memory formation after mild COVID-19. Each CDR3 protein gets one entry after TCRdb re-called the 5' RACE reads with MiXCR. The table includes 310,000 or so distinct CDR3 sequences, roughly 15% detected once. Input material: PBMCs or a T cell subset sorted from them (not recorded which). The receptors originated from a man younger than 35 who had mild COVID-19 (a few samples of this study predate the infection). Cell type and time point are not known. The CDR3 runs from the conserved cysteine through the conserved F or W. The order of the fields is D gene, V gene, clone size, J gene, CDR3 length, CDR3 protein, CDR3 DNA. A D gene is named only where the DNA matches it firmly. Part of the rows lack a size; the others show once, few, many or a class for expanded clones.

.,TRBV7-6,.,TRBJ2-2,13,CASGPSNTGELFF,TGTGCTTCCGGCCCTTCGAACACCGGGGAGCTGTTTTTT
TRBD1,TRBV4-1,few,TRBJ1-6,18,CASSLQGFEWRGNSPLHF,TGCGCCAGCAGCCTACAGGGGTTCGAGTGGCGTGGTAATTCACCCCTCCACTTT
TRBD1,TRBV4-3,few,TRBJ1-6,17,CASSQDYRGQGNSPLHF,TGCGCCAGCAGCCAGGACTACAGGGGACAGGGGAATTCACCCCTCCACTTT
TRBD2,TRBV7-3,many,TRBJ2-3,16,CASSYIPTSGVDTQYF,TGTGCCAGCAGCTACATCCCGACTAGCGGCGTTGATACGCAGTATTTT
.,TRBV5-1,.,TRBJ2-3,15,CASSLGQGQVDTQYF,TGCGCCAGCAGCTTGGGGCAGGGGCAAGTCGATACGCAGTATTTT
.,TRBV28,many,TRBJ1-6,13,CASRREGNSPLHF,TGTGCCAGCAGGAGAGAGGGGAATTCACCCCTCCACTTT
.,TRBV12-3/TRBV12-4,.,TRBJ2-7,13,CASRQSTSYEQYF,TGTGCCAGCAGACAGAGCACATCCTACGAGCAGTACTTC
TRBD1,TRBV6-5,.,TRBJ1-2,14,CASSRQGSLEGYTF,TGTGCCAGCAGTCGACAGGGGTCCCTCGAGGGCTACACCTTC
.,TRBV5-1,few,TRBJ2-1,14,CASSLGTATNEQFF,TGCGCCAGCAGCTTGGGTACGGCTACTAATGAGCAGTTCTTC
TRBD1,TRBV6-6,.,TRBJ2-6,16,CASTLDRRSGANVLTF,TGTGCCAGCACCTTGGACAGGCGCTCTGGGGCCAACGTCCTGACTTTC
TRBD1,TRBV15,few,TRBJ2-7,15,CATSIDRGRSYEQYF,TGTGCCACCAGCATTGACAGGGGCCGATCCTACGAGCAGTACTTC
.,TRBV7-2,few,TRBJ2-3,15,CASSFSRGATDTQYF,TGTGCCAGCAGCTTCAGTCGAGGGGCAACAGATACGCAGTATTTT
TRBD1,TRBV5-1,many,TRBJ2-7,14,CASSITGQGGEQYF,TGCGCCAGCAGCATAACGGGACAGGGCGGGGAGCAGTACTTC
.,TRBV14,.,TRBJ2-3,14,CASSQWTGTDTQYF,TGTGCCAGCAGCCAGTGGACAGGCACAGATACGCAGTATTTT
.,TRBV5-8,.,TRBJ1-2,12,CASSVTDYGYTF,TGTGCCAGCAGCGTGACAGACTATGGCTACACCTTC
.,TRBV7-8,.,TRBJ1-5,15,CASSRTGNRMKPQHF,TGTGCCAGCAGCCGTACAGGGAATAGGATGAAGCCCCAGCATTTT
.,TRBV20-1,few,TRBJ1-5,12,CSARDRNQPQHF,TGCAGTGCTAGAGATCGGAATCAGCCCCAGCATTTT
.,TRBV6-5,few,TRBJ1-1,14,CASSYIQSNTEAFF,TGTGCCAGCAGTTACATACAGTCGAACACTGAAGCTTTCTTT
.,TRBV7-9,few,TRBJ2-1,12,CASSPYDNEQFF,TGTGCCAGCAGTCCCTACGACAATGAGCAGTTCTTC
.,TRBV6-2/TRBV6-3,.,TRBJ1-2,15,CASTSRGGTIYGYTF,TGTGCCAGCACCTCCAGAGGCGGTACCATCTATGGCTACACCTTC
TRBD1,TRBV18,.,TRBJ2-1,15,CASSPLGQSYNEQFF,TGTGCCAGCTCGCCCTTGGGACAGAGCTACAATGAGCAGTTCTTC
.,TRBV5-1,few,TRBJ2-5,17,CASSLLRPGVVKETQYF,TGCGCCAGCAGCTTGTTGCGCCCAGGGGTCGTCAAAGAGACCCAGTACTTC
.,TRBV29-1,few,TRBJ1-1,13,CSVGLSRNTEAFF,TGCAGCGTTGGACTGTCTCGAAACACTGAAGCTTTCTTT
.,TRBV6-2/TRBV6-3,few,TRBJ2-7,16,CASSYSIEALSYEQYF,TGTGCCAGCAGTTACTCAATAGAAGCCCTCTCCTACGAGCAGTACTTC
TRBD2,TRBV7-9,.,TRBJ2-7,13,CASRTSGSYEQYF,TGTGCCAGCAGGACTAGCGGCTCCTACGAGCAGTACTTC
.,TRBV19,few,TRBJ2-3,15,CASSDRTSFADTQYF,TGTGCCAGTAGCGACCGGACCAGCTTCGCAGATACGCAGTATTTT
.,TRBV5-6,few,TRBJ1-5,14,CASSFGWMYQPQHF,TGTGCCAGCAGCTTTGGGTGGATGTATCAGCCCCAGCATTTT
TRBD1,TRBV7-2,few,TRBJ2-7,14,CASSFGTGLYEQYF,TGTGCCAGCAGCTTCGGGACAGGGCTCTACGAGCAGTACTTC
.,TRBV9,few,TRBJ2-2,15,CASSFGTLNTGELFF,TGTGCCAGCAGCTTCGGGACACTGAACACCGGGGAGCTGTTTTTT
TRBD2,TRBV5-1,many,TRBJ2-5,15,CASRGGNAPQETQYF,TGCGCCAGCCGCGGGGGAAACGCTCCCCAAGAGACCCAGTACTTC
.,TRBV7-2,few,TRBJ2-5,14,CASSLGWSGGTQYF,TGTGCCAGCAGCTTAGGTTGGTCTGGGGGGACCCAGTACTTC
.,TRBV20-1,many,TRBJ1-1,13,CSAKREMNTEAFF,TGCAGTGCTAAACGGGAGATGAACACTGAAGCTTTCTTT